Listed here are 14 T cell receptor beta chains from one sample, sequenced in a study of OX40 agonist ivuxolimab in advanced cancers. Clones were sequenced by immunoSEQ multiplex PCR, and TCRdb holds only the in-frame ones, with some missing. Among approximately 28,000 clones, around 75% were seen once, and the ten largest hold about 15%. Sequencing was performed on CD4+ or CD8+ T cells sorted from blood, taken in a trial of the OX40 agonist ivuxolimab. All receptors derive from an adult with an advanced solid tumor such as melanoma, head and neck, liver or kidney cancer.

V usage is TRBV7-9 and J usage is TRBJ1-4, with 9 bases that match TRBD1. CDR1 is SEHNR, CDR2 FQNEAQ, per germline (reference sequence). The CDR3 spans 16 residues. With V trimmed by 1 base and J by 8 bases, 8 bases remained unmatched. The CDR3 nucleotides read TGTGCCAGCAGCTTAGGAGGACAGGGGATTCGGGAAAAACTGTTTTTT. It specifies CASSLGGQGIREKLFF.

The chain is built from TRBV9 and TRBJ1-6; D may be TRBD1 (5 bases). Germline CDR1 reads SGDLS; CDR2 reads YYNGEE. This CDR3 has 15 residues. V lost 5 bases and J lost 5, with 14 bases in between. This chain's CDR3 is CASRMRQKNNSPLHF. The CDR3 DNA sequence: TGTGCCAGCAGAATGAGACAGAAGAATAATTCACCCCTCCACTTT.

The rearrangement joins TRBV7-9 to TRBJ1-3; D remains ambiguous. This CDR3 has 12 residues. Germline lookup yields CDR1 SEHNR and CDR2 FQNEAQ (reference sequence). V was trimmed by 5 bases and J by 3 bases, leaving 5 bases between them. The CDR3 sequence is CASSPYGNTIYF. Here the CDR3 DNA reads TGTGCCAGCAGCCCATATGGAAACACCATATATTTT.

This rearrangement joins TRBV4-3 to TRBJ2-7, with D unresolved. The CDR3 contains 16 residues. Looked up from germline, CDR1 is LGHNA and CDR2 is YSLEER. V lost 0 bases, J lost 0 bases, and 12 bases lay in between. The chain's CDR3 is CASSQDSATSSYEQYF. Here the CDR3 DNA reads TGCGCCAGCAGCCAAGATTCAGCTACGAGCTCCTACGAGCAGTACTTC.

The V call is TRBV10-3, the J call TRBJ1-2; the D gene is possibly TRBD1 (5 bases). Per germline, CDR1 ENHRY and CDR2 SYGVKD. The ends were cut back, 5 bases at V and 0 bases at J, with 13 bases in the middle. The CDR3 totals 15 residues. The CDR3 reads CAISSGTYSNYGYTF. CDR3 bases: TGTGCCATCAGTTCCGGGACCTATTCTAACTATGGCTACACCTTC.

This chain links TRBV5-4 with TRBJ1-2; D is uncertain. Germline loops: CDR1 SGHNT, CDR2 YYREEE (reference sequence). The length of the CDR3 is 13 residues. V dropped 4 bases and J dropped 12 bases, with 19 bases sitting between them. CDR3 sequence (DNA): TGTGCCAGCAGCCCGGTGGGAGCCGATTGGGACACCTTC. Amino acid sequence: CASSPVGADWDTF.

The sample holds a few counts of this clone. V gene TRBV5-1 combines with J gene TRBJ2-5; 7 bases fit TRBD1. Germline values: CDR1 SGHRS, CDR2 YFSETQ. Trimming cost V 2 bases and J 5 bases; bases outside gene matches: 9. CDR3 length equals 15 residues. CDR3 amino acids: CASSFTGAGRETQYF. Written as DNA, the CDR3 is TGCGCCAGCAGCTTCACAGGGGCGGGTCGGGAGACCCAGTACTTC.

The V and J genes are TRBV9 and TRBJ2-5; maybe TRBD1 (5 bases). This CDR3 region has 16 residues. Trimming removed 0 bases at V and 2 bases at J, with 14 bases between. The germline V gene has CDR1 SGDLS and CDR2 YYNGEE. CDR3 residues: CASSVAKGHIQETQYF. The CDR3, as DNA: TGTGCCAGCAGCGTAGCAAAAGGACATATTCAAGAGACCCAGTACTTC.

The chain links TRBV7-2 to TRBJ2-1; D is possibly TRBD2 (5 bases). The V and J ends lost 1 base and 6 bases respectively, with 16 bases between them. Germline lookup yields CDR1 SGHTA and CDR2 FQGNSA. CDR3 length equals 16 residues. Written as DNA, the CDR3 is TGTGCCAGCAGCTTAGGGGCTACTAGATTCAGCAATGAGCAGTTCTTC. This encodes CASSLGATRFSNEQFF.

In its sample, this clone was seen a few times. CDR3 nucleotides: TGTGCCAGCAGCTCCTGGGGTCATAATTCACCCCTCCACTTT. This encodes CASSSWGHNSPLHF. The genes are TRBV11-2 and TRBJ1-6; D is unclear. Looked up from germline, CDR1 is SGHAT and CDR2 is FQNNGV. V dropped 4 bases and J dropped 5 bases, with 9 bases sitting between them. CDR3 length: 14 residues. Filled out from reference TRBV11-2 and TRBJ1-6, the complete variable domain reads EAGVAQSPRYKIIEKRQSVAFWCNPISGHATLYWYQQILGQGPKLLIQFQNNGVVDDSQLPKDRFSAERLKGVDSTLKIQPAKLEDSAVYLCASSSWGHNSPLHFGNGTRLTVT.

The rearrangement links TRBV7-3 to TRBJ1-3; D remains ambiguous. The CDR3 is 16 residues long. Germline V gene data show CDR1 as SGHTA and CDR2 as FQGTGA. Trimming pared 5 bases from V and 0 bases from J, leaving 14 bases between. The CDR3 bases are TGTGCCAGCAGCCTCGGGCCACCCAGCTCTGGAAACACCATATATTTT. Its protein product is CASSLGPPSSGNTIYF.

The V call is TRBV29-1, the J call TRBJ1-2, with 7 bases matching TRBD1. After removal of 7 bases from V and 3 bases from J, the junction contained 17 bases not matched to a gene. The CDR3 is made up of 16 amino acids. Germline CDR1 is SQVTM and CDR2 is ANQGSEA. CDR3 coding DNA: TGCAGCGCTGGACGCCAAGGGGACAGCGAACACTATGGCTACACCTTC. Protein sequence: CSAGRQGDSEHYGYTF. The full variable domain, with the rest looked up from reference TRBV29-1 and TRBJ1-2, is SAVISQKPSRDICQRGTSLTIQCQVDSQVTMMFWYRQQPGQSLTLIATANQGSEATYESGFVIDKFPISRPNLTFSTLTVSNMSPEDSSIYLCSAGRQGDSEHYGYTFGSGTRLTVV.

This clone was observed a handful of times. The rearrangement uses TRBV19 and TRBJ1-2; D possibly corresponds to TRBD1 (5 bases). V lost 1 base, J lost 4 bases, and 16 bases lay in between. The CDR3 is made up of 16 amino acids. The germline V gene encodes CDR1 LNHDA and CDR2 SQIVND (reference sequence). The CDR3 nucleotides are TGTGCCAGTAGTATAGGTAGGGGCAGGTTCCTCTATGGCTACACCTTC. Protein: CASSIGRGRFLYGYTF.

This clone was picked up a small number of times. The chain is built from TRBV18 and TRBJ2-2; 8 nucleotides match TRBD1. V was clipped by 3 bases and J by 3 bases; unmatched bases: 9. Germline V CDR1 and CDR2: KGHSH, LQKENI. This CDR3 has 17 amino acids. The CDR3 loop is CASSPRDQGADTGELFF. Here the CDR3 DNA reads TGTGCCAGCTCACCCCGGGATCAGGGGGCGGACACCGGGGAGCTGTTTTTT.